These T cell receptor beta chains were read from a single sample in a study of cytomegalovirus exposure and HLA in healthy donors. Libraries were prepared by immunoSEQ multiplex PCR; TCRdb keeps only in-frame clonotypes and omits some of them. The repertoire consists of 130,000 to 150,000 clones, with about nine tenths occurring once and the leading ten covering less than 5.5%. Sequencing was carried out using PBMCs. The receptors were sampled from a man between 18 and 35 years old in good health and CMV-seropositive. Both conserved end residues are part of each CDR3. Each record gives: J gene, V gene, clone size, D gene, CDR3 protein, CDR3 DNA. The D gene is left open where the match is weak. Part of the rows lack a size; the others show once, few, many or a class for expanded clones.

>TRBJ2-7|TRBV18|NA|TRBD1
CASSPGTGNEQYF
TGTGCCAGCTCACCCGGGACAGGGAACGAGCAGTACTTC
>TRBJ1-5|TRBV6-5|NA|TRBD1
CASRPDRGHQPQHF
TGTGCCAGCAGACCGGACAGGGGACATCAGCCCCAGCATTTT
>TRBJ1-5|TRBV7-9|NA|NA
CASSLGSYSNQPQHF
TGTGCCAGCAGCTTGGGCAGCTATAGCAATCAGCCCCAGCATTTT
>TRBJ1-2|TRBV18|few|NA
CASSPPVPGGHGYTF
TGTGCCAGCTCACCACCCGTACCGGGGGGACATGGCTACACCTTC
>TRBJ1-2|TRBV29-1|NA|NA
CSVLQETANYGYTF
TGCAGCGTTTTGCAGGAGACAGCTAACTATGGCTACACCTTC
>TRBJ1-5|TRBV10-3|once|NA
CAISDTGPGSQPQHF
TGTGCCATCAGCGATACAGGGCCGGGAAGTCAGCCCCAGCATTTT
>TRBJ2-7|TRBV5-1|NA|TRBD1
CASSLGQGAYEQYF
TGCGCCAGCAGCTTGGGGCAGGGGGCCTACGAGCAGTACTTC
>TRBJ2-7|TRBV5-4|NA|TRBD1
CASSFTDRGGEQYF
TGTGCCAGCAGCTTTACGGACAGGGGGGGCGAGCAGTACTTC
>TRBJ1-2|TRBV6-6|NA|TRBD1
CASSSTGGVYGYTF
TGTGCCAGCAGCAGCACAGGGGGCGTTTATGGCTACACCTTC
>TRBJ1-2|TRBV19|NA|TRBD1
CASRKDRVDYGYTF
TGTGCCAGTAGGAAAGACAGGGTTGACTATGGCTACACCTTC
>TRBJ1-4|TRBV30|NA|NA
CAWSPPGEKLFF
TGTGCCTGGAGTCCCCCAGGTGAAAAACTGTTTTTT
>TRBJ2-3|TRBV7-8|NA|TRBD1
CASSATGSPGDTQYF
TGTGCCAGCAGCGCGACAGGGTCCCCCGGGGATACGCAGTATTTT
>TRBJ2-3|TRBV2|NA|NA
CASSDGAGTDTQYF
TGTGCCAGCAGTGATGGAGCAGGCACAGATACGCAGTATTTT
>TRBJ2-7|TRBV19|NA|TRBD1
CASSINEGAREQYF
TGTGCCAGTAGTATAAACGAGGGGGCCAGGGAGCAGTACTTC
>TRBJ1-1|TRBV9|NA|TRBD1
CASSVGTGEAFF
TGTGCCAGCAGCGTAGGGACAGGAGAAGCTTTCTTT
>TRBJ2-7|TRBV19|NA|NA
CASSREAESYEQYF
TGTGCCAGTAGCCGCGAAGCTGAGTCCTACGAGCAGTACTTC
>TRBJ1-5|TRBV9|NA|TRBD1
CASSKGQSDQPQHF
TGTGCCAGCAGCAAGGGACAGTCAGATCAGCCCCAGCATTTT
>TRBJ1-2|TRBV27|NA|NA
CASSLTQQGSYGYTF
TGTGCCAGCAGTTTAACCCAACAGGGCAGCTATGGCTACACCTTC
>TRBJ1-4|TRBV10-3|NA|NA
CAISGGGNEKLFF
TGTGCCATCAGTGGGGGAGGGAACGAAAAACTGTTTTTT
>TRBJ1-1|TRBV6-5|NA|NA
CASNTAGDPTEAFF
TGTGCCAGCAACACGGCGGGGGACCCTACTGAAGCTTTCTTT